These 5 T cell receptor beta chains were all obtained from the same sample, sequenced in a study of cytomegalovirus exposure and HLA in healthy donors. Researchers ran the PCR with 60 Vbeta and 13 Jbeta primers. Generated by immunoSEQ multiplex PCR, the TCRdb table keeps only in-frame clones and is missing some. The repertoire holds 100,000 to 150,000 clones, with about 10% as singletons. The sample taken for sequencing was PBMCs. All receptors come from a woman between 40 and 50 years old in good health and CMV-seropositive.

There are a few counts of this clone. The same CDR3 arises from other DNA sequences in this sample as well. The chain uses TRBV2 and TRBJ1-5; the match to TRBD1 covers 8 bases. Trimming cost V 6 bases and J 2 bases; bases outside gene matches: 0. The CDR3 has 13 residues. The V gene's germline CDR1 is SNHLY and CDR2 FYNNEI. CDR3 sequence: CASRGQGNQPQHF. The CDR3 region has the DNA TGTGCCAGCAGGGGACAGGGCAATCAGCCCCAGCATTTT. The complete variable domain, with remaining parts taken from reference TRBV2 and TRBJ1-5, reads EPEVTQTPSHQVTQMGQEVILRCVPISNHLYFYWYRQILGQKVEFLVSFYNNEISEKSEIFDDQFSVERPDGSNFTLKIRSTKLEDSAMYFCASRGQGNQPQHFGDGTRLSIL.

This clone has just a few counts. The chain couples TRBV11-2 to TRBJ1-1, with D possibly being TRBD1 (5 bases). Germline loops: CDR1 SGHAT, CDR2 FQNNGV. The CDR3 extends over 13 amino acids. Trimming shortened V by 6 bases and J by 11 bases, and 19 bases separated the two germline ends. The CDR3 loop is CASSYTRGGRAFF. The CDR3 region has the DNA TGTGCCAGCAGTTATACACGGGGGGGTAGGGCTTTCTTT.

The V and J genes are TRBV2 and TRBJ1-1, with D possibly being TRBD1 (6 bases). Germline-derived CDR1 and CDR2 are SNHLY and FYNNEI. The ends were cut back, 8 bases at V and 5 bases at J, with 15 bases in the middle. CDR3 size: 13 residues. In DNA, the CDR3 is TGTGCCAGCTACAGGGAAGCTGGAACTGAAGCTTTCTTT. It encodes CASYREAGTEAFF. Full variable domain (rest looked up from reference TRBV2 and TRBJ1-1): EPEVTQTPSHQVTQMGQEVILRCVPISNHLYFYWYRQILGQKVEFLVSFYNNEISEKSEIFDDQFSVERPDGSNFTLKIRSTKLEDSAMYFCASYREAGTEAFFGQGTRLTVV.

The chain uses TRBV6-1 and TRBJ1-1; 7 bases fit TRBD1. Germline V CDR1 and CDR2: MNHNS, SASEGT. The V segment lost 0 bases and the J segment 5 bases; nucleotides outside the gene matches: 12. This CDR3 is built from 17 residues. DNA of the CDR3: TGTGCCAGCAGTGAAGCCCCTTCCTGGCCAGGGGGGACTGAAGCTTTCTTT. Encoded protein: CASSEAPSWPGGTEAFF.

This clone has a handful of counts. CDR3 nucleotide sequence: TGTGCCAGCAGCACGAGATACCAAGAGACCCAGTACTTC. Residues: CASSTRYQETQYF. The V and J genes are TRBV7-7 and TRBJ2-5; D call uncertain. The germline CDR1 and CDR2 sequences are SSHAT and FNYEAQ (reference sequence). V shed 5 bases and J shed 0 bases, with 7 bases lying between them. The CDR3 extends over 13 amino acids.